These 7 T cell receptor beta chains were sequenced from one sample in a study of cytomegalovirus exposure and HLA in healthy donors. PCR employed 60 Vbeta and 13 Jbeta primers. Repertoires were generated with immunoSEQ multiplex PCR, while TCRdb's copy carries only in-frame clones and drops some. The sample has approximately 150,000 clones; roughly four fifths are singletons. Sample: PBMCs. Receptors were obtained from a man aged 18 to 35 in good health and CMV-seropositive.

The chain recombines TRBV5-1 with TRBJ1-1; tentatively, D is TRBD1 (5 bases). Germline V lookup: CDR1 SGHRS, CDR2 YFSETQ. This CDR3 spans 16 amino acids. Trimming cost V 3 bases and J 3 bases, with 18 bases left between them. The chain's CDR3 is CASSSSGGGGYTEAFF. The CDR3 DNA follows: TGCGCCAGCAGCTCCTCCGGGGGGGGTGGGTACACTGAAGCTTTCTTT.

The DNA for the CDR3 is TGTGCCAGCAGCCAAATCGCGACAGGAAATCCCTACGAGCAGTACTTC. Translated, it gives CASSQIATGNPYEQYF. The chain employs TRBV16 and TRBJ2-7; possible D gene TRBD1, 6 bases. The ends were cut back, 2 bases at V and 2 bases at J, with 16 bases in the middle. Germline V gene lookup returns CDR1 KGHSY and CDR2 FQNENV. The CDR3 is 16 amino acids. The full variable domain, rest sourced from reference TRBV16 and TRBJ2-7, is GEEVAQTPKHLVRGEGQKAKLYCAPIKGHSYVFWYQQVLKNEFKFLISFQNENVFDETGMPKERFSAKCLPNSPCSLEIQATKLEDSAVYFCASSQIATGNPYEQYFGPGTRLTVT.

V and J are TRBV10-1 and TRBJ2-3; D remains ambiguous. V dropped 5 bases and J dropped 3 bases, with 12 bases sitting between them. In germline, CDR1 is WNHNN, CDR2 SYGVQD (reference sequence). This CDR3 has 14 residues. The CDR3 loop reads CASSSAGRTDTQYF. CDR3 nucleotides: TGCGCCAGCAGTTCGGCAGGTAGAACAGATACGCAGTATTTT.

The chain has TRBV19 and TRBJ1-4; D may be TRBD1 (5 bases). The germline CDR1 and CDR2 sequences are LNHDA and SQIVND (reference sequence). The CDR3 contains 16 residues. V was clipped by 7 bases and J by 0 bases, with 15 bases between them. CDR3: CASTSPGGATNEKLFF. CDR3 nucleotide sequence: TGTGCCAGTACATCCCCGGGGGGGGCAACTAATGAAAAACTGTTTTTT.

The sample holds one count of this clone. The V gene is TRBV28, the J gene TRBJ1-5; D is ambiguous. The V gene lost 6 bases and the J gene lost 6 bases, with 9 bases spanning the gap. The CDR3 length is 12 residues. From germline, CDR1 is MDHEN and CDR2 SYDVKM. The CDR3 region is CASRTAGQPQHF. CDR3 DNA: TGTGCCAGCAGAACAGCGGGTCAGCCCCAGCATTTT.

This clone was detected only a few times. The chain carries TRBV7-8 and TRBJ2-2; D gene uncertain. Trimming shortened V by 5 bases and J by 0 bases, and 4 bases separated the two germline ends. This CDR3 has 13 amino acids. CDR1 and CDR2 (germline): SGHVS, FQNEAQ. CDR3 sequence reads: CASSPTNTGELFF. The CDR3 region has the DNA TGTGCCAGCAGCCCTACGAACACCGGGGAGCTGTTTTTT.

V gene TRBV28 combines with J gene TRBJ2-3, with 11 nucleotides matching TRBD2. The CDR3 runs to 15 residues. V lost 6 bases to trimming and J lost 3 bases; unmatched junction nucleotides: 5. Germline V CDR1 and CDR2: MDHEN, SYDVKM. The CDR3 nucleotides are TGTGCCAGCAGGGGGACTAGCGGCGGGACAGATACGCAGTATTTT. Residues: CASRGTSGGTDTQYF.